This T cell receptor beta chain was obtained from a study of T cell responses to AZD1222 COVID-19 vaccine (dated by TCRdb to the early 2020s). With respect to the entire study: A total of 233 trial participants underwent TCR sequencing, of whom around 200 received two doses of AZD1222 and about 25 received two doses of the MenACWY control vaccine. Trial participants were enrolled by age into 18-55, 56-69 and 70-plus year subgroups, with roughly 150, 30 and 60 TCR-sequenced participants respectively.

Remarks on this clone: No cognate antigen has been identified for it. The record has no base qualities; no much larger clone is one base away.

The CDR3 regions of human TCRbeta chains were subjected to immunosequencing. In the source study's methods: TCRs in the repertoires were compared against a reference library of SARS-CoV-2-specific TCRs that had been generated with the MIRA antigen-specificity platform. Breadth meant the fraction of unique TCRs that were SARS-CoV-2-associated, whereas depth meant the fraction of total T cells that were SARS-CoV-2-associated. Using the MIRA data, each spike-specific TCR was mapped to the spike region that the TCR reacts to and placed in a CD4 or CD8 class. Log10-transformed breadth and depth values were compared by one-way ANOVA with Sidak's multiple comparisons tests. The immuneACCESS repertoire file appears here via TCRdb, limited to in-frame rearrangements. These files lack a portion of the clones; in checked studies, under half of the deficit traces to unresolved V genes, and the cause of the others is not known. V and J calls plus clone size are reproduced from that table; the DNA served to infer D and trimming. The sample yields about 140,000 clones; 85% to 95% were counted once. Of the sample, roughly an eighth falls within the top ten clones.

In the germline V gene (reference sequence), CDR1 corresponds to MNHEY and CDR2 to SMNVEV. The CDR3 numbers 17 residues from cysteine through phenylalanine. The read is trimmed to its CDR3 DNA, 51 bases read in frame from base 1. Trimming costs V 7 bases and J 3 bases, and their ends lie 21 bases apart. Beyond this particular receptor, the publication reports: Reportedly, close to half of the unique spike-specific TCRs recognized epitopes lying outside the regions that are mutated in the B.1.351 and B.1.1.7 variants. Most participants were white British and females outnumbered males, and the authors suggested that clonal diversity may have been underestimated. The whole spike protein was spanned by vaccine-associated CD4 TCRs, and dominant responses were seen in regions 160-218 and 743-854. A significant rise in spike-specific TCR breadth and depth was observed after two AZD1222 doses relative to day 0 and relative to MenACWY recipients. The 56-69-year group was small, and its depth increase did not reach significance, likely because of low power. No day 14 peak-response samples were available, so repertoires were characterized only after the peak T cell response. Conclusions about previously exposed vaccinees are limited, since just a handful of AZD1222 recipients were seropositive for SARS-CoV-2 at baseline.

What this sample's time point label stands for: sample from adult after SARS-CoV-2 infection, after symptom onset. Two convalescent COVID-19 patients, sampled after symptom onset from adults with prior SARS-CoV-2 infection, were also TCR-sequenced for comparison. The chain joins TRBV27 to TRBJ2-2; the D gene is perhaps TRBD1 or TRBD2, each of them matching over 5 bases. The sequence was obtained from an adult who had recovered from COVID-19. The material was peripheral blood, obtained after recovery from COVID-19. The CDR3 sequence is CASTKFPGGSDTGELFF. The DNA sequence is TGTGCCAGCACTAAATTTCCTGGGGGATCGGACACCGGGGAGCTGTTTTTT.